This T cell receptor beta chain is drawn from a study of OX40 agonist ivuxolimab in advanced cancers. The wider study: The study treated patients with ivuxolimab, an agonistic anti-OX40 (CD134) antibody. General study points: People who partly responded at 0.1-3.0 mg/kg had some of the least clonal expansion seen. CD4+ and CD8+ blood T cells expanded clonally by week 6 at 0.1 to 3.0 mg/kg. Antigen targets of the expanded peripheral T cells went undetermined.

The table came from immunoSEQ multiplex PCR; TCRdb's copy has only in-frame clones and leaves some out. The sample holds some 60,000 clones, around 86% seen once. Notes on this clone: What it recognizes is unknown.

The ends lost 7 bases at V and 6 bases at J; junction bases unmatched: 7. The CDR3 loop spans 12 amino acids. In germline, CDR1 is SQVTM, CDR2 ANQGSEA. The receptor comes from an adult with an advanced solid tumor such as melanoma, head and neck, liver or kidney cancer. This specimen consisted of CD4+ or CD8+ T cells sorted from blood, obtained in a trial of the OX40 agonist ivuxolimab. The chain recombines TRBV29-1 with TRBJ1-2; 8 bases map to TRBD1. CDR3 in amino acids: CSGIQGEDGYTF. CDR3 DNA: TGCAGCGGAATACAGGGGGAGGATGGCTACACCTTC. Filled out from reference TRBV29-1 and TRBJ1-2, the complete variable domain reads SAVISQKPSRDICQRGTSLTIQCQVDSQVTMMFWYRQQPGQSLTLIATANQGSEATYESGFVIDKFPISRPNLTFSTLTVSNMSPEDSSIYLCSGIQGEDGYTFGSGTRLTVV.